The 10 T cell receptor beta chains below all came from one sample that was sequenced in a study of human T cells and chemical hapten exposure. Time point: patch test 3, about 24 weeks after DPC sensitization. This sample's treatment: therapeutic diphenylcyclopropenone sensitization with weekly scalp DPC. TCRdb used MiXCR to reprocess the RACE reads, holding one entry per CDR3 protein. The data show about 160,000 distinct CDR3 sequences, around 30% seen once. Specimen: whole blood, collected in connection with sensitization to the hapten diphenylcyclopropenone (DPC). The receptors stem from a woman between 18 and 29 years old with alopecia areata. Some clones in this sample may be carry-over from other donors' samples.

The V and J genes are TRBV7-3 and TRBJ2-3, with no clear D. CDR1 and CDR2 from the germline V gene are SGHTA and FQGTGA. Trimming took 4 bases from V and 7 from J, leaving 15 bases between them. The CDR3 is made up of 14 amino acids. The CDR3 loop is CASSSREAPNTQYF. The CDR3 DNA reads as TGTGCCAGCAGCTCTCGTGAAGCCCCGAATACGCAGTATTTT.

The rearrangement joins TRBV20-1 to TRBJ2-6, with 10 positions matching TRBD1. The germline CDR1 and CDR2 sequences are DFQATT and SNEGSKA (reference sequence). V lost 2 bases and J lost 0; bases outside the gene matches: 4. The CDR3 has 17 residues. The CDR3, as DNA: TGCAGTGCTAGATTAGGACAGGGGGGCTCTGGGGCCAACGTCCTGACTTTC. It translates to CSARLGQGGSGANVLTF.

The chain couples TRBV25-1 to TRBJ2-5, with D uncertain. CDR3 length: 11 amino acids. CDR1 is MGHDK, CDR2 SYGVNS, per germline. V gave up 8 bases and J gave up 5 bases, with 9 bases separating them. The CDR3 DNA reads as TGTGCCAGCGTTTTTCGGGAGACCCAGTACTTC. It codes for CASVFRETQYF.

There are a few counts of this clonotype. The V gene is TRBV4-1, the J gene TRBJ1-5; 7 bases agree with TRBD1. This CDR3 region has 16 residues. Trimming cost V 0 bases and J 4 bases; bases outside gene matches: 6. Germline V gene data show CDR1 as MGHRA and CDR2 as YSYEKL. CDR3 sequence (DNA): TGCGCCAGCAGCCAAGAGGATGCAGGGGGGAATCAGCCCCAGCATTTT. Its translation: CASSQEDAGGNQPQHF.

The chain combines TRBV29-1 with TRBJ1-1, with unresolved D. The CDR3 is made up of 12 amino acids. CDR1 and CDR2 (germline): SQVTM, ANQGSEA. Between the trimmed V and J ends, which lost 6 bases and 3 bases, there was a span of 11 bases. CDR3 loop: CSVQESYTEAFF. DNA for the CDR3: TGCAGCGTGCAGGAGTCCTACACTGAAGCTTTCTTT.

The CDR3 nucleotides read TGTGCCAGCAGTTTGTGGGGAGCTGGGGCCAACGTCCTGACTTTC. Its protein product is CASSLWGAGANVLTF. V is TRBV27 and J is TRBJ2-6, with a possible D match to TRBD2 (5 bases). Trimming pared 3 bases from V and 2 bases from J, leaving 8 bases between. Germline CDR1 MNHEY, CDR2 SMNVEV (reference sequence). The CDR3 is made up of 15 amino acids. Combining the CDR3 with reference TRBV27 and TRBJ2-6 gives the whole variable domain EAQVTQNPRYLITVTGKKLTVTCSQNMNHEYMSWYRQDPGLGLRQIYYSMNVEVTDKGDVPEGYKVSRKEKRNFPLILESPSPNQTSLYFCASSLWGAGANVLTFGAGSRLTVL.

DNA for the CDR3: TGCGCCAGCAGCCAAGTGGGGGACCGCGCGGACGAGCAGTACTTC. It yields the protein CASSQVGDRADEQYF. This chain links TRBV4-1 with TRBJ2-7, with D possibly being TRBD1 or TRBD2 (5 bases each). The CDR3 covers 15 residues. Trimming cost V 1 base and J 5 bases, with 15 bases left between them. Germline CDR1 is MGHRA and CDR2 is YSYEKL.

This rearrangement joins TRBV29-1 to TRBJ2-7; 9 nucleotides agree with TRBD1. The germline CDR1 and CDR2 sequences are SQVTM and ANQGSEA. V was pared by 6 bases and J by 4 bases, with 7 bases of the junction left unmatched. CDR3 length: 13 residues. The CDR3 region has the DNA TGCAGCGTCCAACAGGGGGCGCTGTACGAGCAGTACTTC. This gives the protein CSVQQGALYEQYF.

This clonotype was observed a handful of times. The chain couples TRBV15 to TRBJ1-1, with TRBD1 identical over 8 bases. Germline V gene sequence: CDR1 LNHNV, CDR2 YYDKDF (reference sequence). Germline trimming cut 3 bases from V and 7 bases from J; bases unmatched to any gene: 7. The CDR3 sequence is 14 residues long. In nucleotides, the CDR3 is TGTGCCACCAGCAGGAAGACAGGGGCGGTTGAAGCTTTCTTT. Translation: CATSRKTGAVEAFF. The entire variable domain, with the rest obtained from reference TRBV15 and TRBJ1-1, is as follows: DAMVIQNPRYQVTQFGKPVTLSCSQTLNHNVMYWYQQKSSQAPKLLFHYYDKDFNNEADTPDNFQSRRPNTSFCFLDIRSPGLGDTAMYLCATSRKTGAVEAFFGQGTRLTVV.

The genes are TRBV9 and TRBJ2-2, with unresolved D. CDR1 SGDLS and CDR2 YYNGEE come from the germline V gene. This CDR3 has 16 amino acids. V lost 0 bases and J lost 1, with 10 bases in between. DNA of the CDR3: TGTGCCAGCAGCGTAGGTCTGGGCTTGAACACCGGGGAGCTGTTTTTT. This translates into CASSVGLGLNTGELFF.